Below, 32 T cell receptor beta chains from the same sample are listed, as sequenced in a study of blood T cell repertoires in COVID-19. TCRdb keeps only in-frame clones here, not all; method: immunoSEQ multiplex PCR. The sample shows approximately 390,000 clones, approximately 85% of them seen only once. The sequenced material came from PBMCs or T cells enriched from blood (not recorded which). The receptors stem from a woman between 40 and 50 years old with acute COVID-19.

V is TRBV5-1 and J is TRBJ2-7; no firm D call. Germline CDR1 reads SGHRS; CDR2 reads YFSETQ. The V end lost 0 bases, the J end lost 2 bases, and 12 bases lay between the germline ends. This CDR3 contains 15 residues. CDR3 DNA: TGCGCCAGCAGCTTGGATCCAGGTTTTACCTACGAGCAGTACTTC. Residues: CASSLDPGFTYEQYF.

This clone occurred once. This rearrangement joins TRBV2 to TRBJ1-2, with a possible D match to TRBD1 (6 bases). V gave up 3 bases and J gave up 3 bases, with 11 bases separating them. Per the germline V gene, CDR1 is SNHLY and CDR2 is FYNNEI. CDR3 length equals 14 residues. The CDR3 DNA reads TGTGCCAGCAGTGAGATGGGGGCGGACTATGGCTACACCTTC. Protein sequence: CASSEMGADYGYTF. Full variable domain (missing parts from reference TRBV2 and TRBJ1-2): EPEVTQTPSHQVTQMGQEVILRCVPISNHLYFYWYRQILGQKVEFLVSFYNNEISEKSEIFDDQFSVERPDGSNFTLKIRSTKLEDSAMYFCASSEMGADYGYTFGSGTRLTVV.

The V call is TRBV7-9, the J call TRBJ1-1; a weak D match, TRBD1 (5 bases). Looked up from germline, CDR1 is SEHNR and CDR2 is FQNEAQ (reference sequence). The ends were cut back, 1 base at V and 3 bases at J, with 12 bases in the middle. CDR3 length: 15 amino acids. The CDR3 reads CASSLGGGRDTEAFF. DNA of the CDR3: TGTGCCAGCAGCTTAGGTGGGGGGAGGGACACTGAAGCTTTCTTT.

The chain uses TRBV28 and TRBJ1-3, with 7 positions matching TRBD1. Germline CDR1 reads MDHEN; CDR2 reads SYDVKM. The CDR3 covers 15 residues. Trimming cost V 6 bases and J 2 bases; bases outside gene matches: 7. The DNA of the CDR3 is TGTGCCAGCAGAACAGGGGTTAACGCTGGAAACACCATATATTTT. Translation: CASRTGVNAGNTIYF. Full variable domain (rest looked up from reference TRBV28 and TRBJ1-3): DVKVTQSSRYLVKRTGEKVFLECVQDMDHENMFWYRQDPGLGLRLIYFSYDVKMKEKGDIPEGYSVSREKKERFSLILESASTNQTSMYLCASRTGVNAGNTIYFGEGSWLTVV.

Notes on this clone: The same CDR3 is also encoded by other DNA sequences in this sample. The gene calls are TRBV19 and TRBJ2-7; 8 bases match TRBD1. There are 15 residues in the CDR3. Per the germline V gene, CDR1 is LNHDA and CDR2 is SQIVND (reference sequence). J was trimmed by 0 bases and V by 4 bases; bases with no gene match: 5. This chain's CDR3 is CASSSGTGGSYEQYF. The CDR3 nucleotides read TGTGCCAGTAGTAGTGGAACAGGGGGCTCCTACGAGCAGTACTTC.

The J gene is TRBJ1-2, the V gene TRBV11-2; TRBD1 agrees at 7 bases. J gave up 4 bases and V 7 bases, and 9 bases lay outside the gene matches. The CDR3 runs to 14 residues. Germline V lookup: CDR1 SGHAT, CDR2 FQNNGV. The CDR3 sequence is CASTLQGGGYGYTF. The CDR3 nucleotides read TGTGCCAGCACCCTTCAGGGGGGAGGCTATGGCTACACCTTC.

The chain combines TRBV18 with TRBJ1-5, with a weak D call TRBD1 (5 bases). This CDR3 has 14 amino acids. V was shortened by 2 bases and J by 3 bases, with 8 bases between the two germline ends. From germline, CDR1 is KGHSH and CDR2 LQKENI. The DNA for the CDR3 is TGTGCCAGCTCACCATCGGGGGACAATCAGCCCCAGCATTTT. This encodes CASSPSGDNQPQHF.

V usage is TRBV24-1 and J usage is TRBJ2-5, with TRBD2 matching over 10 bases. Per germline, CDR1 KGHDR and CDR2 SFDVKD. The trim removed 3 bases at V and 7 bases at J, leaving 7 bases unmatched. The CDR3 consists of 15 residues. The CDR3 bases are TGTGCCACCAGTGATAGCGGGGGGGCGGGTTGGACCCAGTACTTC. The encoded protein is CATSDSGGAGWTQYF.

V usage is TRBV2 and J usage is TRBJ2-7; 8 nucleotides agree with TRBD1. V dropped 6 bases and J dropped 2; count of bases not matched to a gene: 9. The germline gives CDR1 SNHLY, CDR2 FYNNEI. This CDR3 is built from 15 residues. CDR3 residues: CASREQGASPYEQYF. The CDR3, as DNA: TGTGCCAGCAGGGAGCAGGGGGCGAGCCCCTACGAGCAGTACTTC.

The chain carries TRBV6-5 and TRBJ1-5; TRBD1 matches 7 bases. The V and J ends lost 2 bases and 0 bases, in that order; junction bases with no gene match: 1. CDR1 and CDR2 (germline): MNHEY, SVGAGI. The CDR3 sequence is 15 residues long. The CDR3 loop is CASSYDRDSNQPQHF. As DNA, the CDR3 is TGTGCCAGCAGTTACGACAGGGATAGCAATCAGCCCCAGCATTTT.

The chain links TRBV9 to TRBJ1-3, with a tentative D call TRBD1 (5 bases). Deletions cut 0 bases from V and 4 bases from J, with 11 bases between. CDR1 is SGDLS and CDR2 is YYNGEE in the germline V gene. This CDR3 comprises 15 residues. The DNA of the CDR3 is TGTGCCAGCAGCGTAGGGGGCAGGGCCGGAAACACCATATATTTT. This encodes CASSVGGRAGNTIYF.

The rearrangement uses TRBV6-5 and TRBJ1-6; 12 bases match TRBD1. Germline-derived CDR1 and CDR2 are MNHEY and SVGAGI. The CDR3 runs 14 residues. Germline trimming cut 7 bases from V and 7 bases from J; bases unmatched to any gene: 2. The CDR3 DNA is TGTGCCAGCAAAGGGACAGGGGGCAATTCACCCCTCCACTTT. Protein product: CASKGTGGNSPLHF.

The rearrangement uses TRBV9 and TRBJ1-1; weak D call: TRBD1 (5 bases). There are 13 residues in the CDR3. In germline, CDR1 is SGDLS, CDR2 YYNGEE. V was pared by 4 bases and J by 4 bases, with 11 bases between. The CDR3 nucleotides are TGTGCCAGCAGCCTAACGGGGGGCACTGAAGCTTTCTTT. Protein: CASSLTGGTEAFF.

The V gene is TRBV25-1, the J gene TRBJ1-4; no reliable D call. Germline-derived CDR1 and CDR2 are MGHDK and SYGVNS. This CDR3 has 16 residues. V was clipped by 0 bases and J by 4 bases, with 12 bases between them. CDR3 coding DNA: TGTGCCAGCAGTGAATATAACAACCCCTTTAATGAAAAACTGTTTTTT. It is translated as CASSEYNNPFNEKLFF.

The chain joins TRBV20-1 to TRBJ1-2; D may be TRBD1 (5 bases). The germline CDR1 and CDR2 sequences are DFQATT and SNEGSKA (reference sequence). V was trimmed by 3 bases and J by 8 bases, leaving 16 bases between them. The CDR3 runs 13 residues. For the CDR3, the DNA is TGCAGTGCTAGTACCCAGGGAAAAAGGGGCTACACCTTC. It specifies CSASTQGKRGYTF.

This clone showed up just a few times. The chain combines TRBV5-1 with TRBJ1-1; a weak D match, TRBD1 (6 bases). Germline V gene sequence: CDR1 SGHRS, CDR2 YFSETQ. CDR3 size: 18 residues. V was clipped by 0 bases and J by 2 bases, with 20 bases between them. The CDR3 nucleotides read TGCGCCAGCAGCTTGGCCACTGGCAGGGGAAGGGAAAACACTGAAGCTTTCTTT. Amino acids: CASSLATGRGRENTEAFF.

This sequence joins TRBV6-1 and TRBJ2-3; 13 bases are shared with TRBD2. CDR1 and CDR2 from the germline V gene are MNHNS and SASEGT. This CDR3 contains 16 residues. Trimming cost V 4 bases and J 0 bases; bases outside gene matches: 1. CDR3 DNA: TGTGCCAGCAGTGGGACTAGCGGGGGAAGCACAGATACGCAGTATTTT. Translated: CASSGTSGGSTDTQYF.

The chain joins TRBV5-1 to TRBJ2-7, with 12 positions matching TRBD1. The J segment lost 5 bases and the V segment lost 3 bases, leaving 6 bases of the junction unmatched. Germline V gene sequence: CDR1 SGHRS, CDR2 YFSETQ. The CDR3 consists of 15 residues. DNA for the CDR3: TGCGCCAGCAGCTGGATGGGGACAGGGGGCAACGAGCAGTACTTC. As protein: CASSWMGTGGNEQYF. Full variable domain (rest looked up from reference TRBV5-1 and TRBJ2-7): KAGVTQTPRYLIKTRGQQVTLSCSPISGHRSVSWYQQTPGQGLQFLFEYFSETQRNKGNFPGRFSGRQFSNSRSEMNVSTLELGDSALYLCASSWMGTGGNEQYFGPGTRLTVT.

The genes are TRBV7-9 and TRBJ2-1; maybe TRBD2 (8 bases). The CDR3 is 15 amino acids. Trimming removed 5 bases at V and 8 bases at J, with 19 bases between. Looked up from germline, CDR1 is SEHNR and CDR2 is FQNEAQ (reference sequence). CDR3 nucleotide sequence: TGTGCCAGCAGCCCCAGTAGGGGGCGGGGGGATGAGCAGTTCTTC. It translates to CASSPSRGRGDEQFF.

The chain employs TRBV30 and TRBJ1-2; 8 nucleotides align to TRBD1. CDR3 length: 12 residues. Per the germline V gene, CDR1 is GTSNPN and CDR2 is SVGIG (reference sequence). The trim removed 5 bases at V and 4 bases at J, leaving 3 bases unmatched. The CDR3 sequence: CAWQDRAYGYTF. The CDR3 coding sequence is TGTGCCTGGCAGGACAGGGCCTATGGCTACACCTTC.

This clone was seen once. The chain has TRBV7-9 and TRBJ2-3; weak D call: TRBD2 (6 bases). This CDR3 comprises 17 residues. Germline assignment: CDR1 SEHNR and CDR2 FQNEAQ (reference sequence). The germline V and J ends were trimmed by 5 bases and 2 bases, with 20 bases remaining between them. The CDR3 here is CASSRSAGPGYTDTQYF. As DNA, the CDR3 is TGTGCCAGCAGCAGGTCCGCGGGGCCCGGCTACACAGATACGCAGTATTTT.

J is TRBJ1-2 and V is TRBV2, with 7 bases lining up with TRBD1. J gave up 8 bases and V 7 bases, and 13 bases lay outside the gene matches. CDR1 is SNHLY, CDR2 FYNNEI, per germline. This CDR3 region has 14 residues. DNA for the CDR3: TGTGCCAGCACCAGGGACAGAGAGTTGGCGGGCTACACCTTC. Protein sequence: CASTRDRELAGYTF.

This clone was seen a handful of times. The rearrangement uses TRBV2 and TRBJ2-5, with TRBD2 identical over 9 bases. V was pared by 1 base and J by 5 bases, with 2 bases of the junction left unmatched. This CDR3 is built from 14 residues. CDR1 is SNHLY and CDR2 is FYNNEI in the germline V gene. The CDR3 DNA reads TGTGCCAGCAGTGAAGGACTAGCGGTGGAGACCCAGTACTTC. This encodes CASSEGLAVETQYF.

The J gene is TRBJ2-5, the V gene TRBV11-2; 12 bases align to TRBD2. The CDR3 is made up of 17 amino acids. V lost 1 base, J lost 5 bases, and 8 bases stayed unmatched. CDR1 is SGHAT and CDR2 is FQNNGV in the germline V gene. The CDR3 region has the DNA TGTGCCAGCAGCTTAGGAGTAACTAGCGGGGGGCTGGAGACCCAGTACTTC. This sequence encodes CASSLGVTSGGLETQYF.

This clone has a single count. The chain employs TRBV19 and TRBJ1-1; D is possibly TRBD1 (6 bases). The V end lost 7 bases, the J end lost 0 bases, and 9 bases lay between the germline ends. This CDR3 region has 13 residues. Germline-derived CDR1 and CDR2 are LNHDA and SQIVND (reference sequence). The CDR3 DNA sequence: TGTGCCAGTAAAGGGGGATTGAACACTGAAGCTTTCTTT. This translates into CASKGGLNTEAFF.

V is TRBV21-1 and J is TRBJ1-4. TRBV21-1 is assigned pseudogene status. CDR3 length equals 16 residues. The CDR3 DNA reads TGTGCCAGCAGCAAATCCCTACGAGCAACTAATGAAAAACTGTTTTTT. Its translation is CASSKSLRATNEKLFF.

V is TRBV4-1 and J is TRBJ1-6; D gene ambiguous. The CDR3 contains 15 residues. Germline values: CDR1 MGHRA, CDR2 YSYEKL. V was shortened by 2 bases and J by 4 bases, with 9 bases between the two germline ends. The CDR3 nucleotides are TGCGCCAGCAGCCAATCCCCGTTGTATAATTCACCCCTCCACTTT. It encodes CASSQSPLYNSPLHF.

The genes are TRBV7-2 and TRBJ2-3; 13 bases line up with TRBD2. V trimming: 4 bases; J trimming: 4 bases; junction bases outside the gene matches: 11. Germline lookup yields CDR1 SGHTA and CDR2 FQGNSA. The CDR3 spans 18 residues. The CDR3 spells CASSSTTSGGNTADTQYF. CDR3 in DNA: TGTGCCAGCAGCTCCACGACTAGCGGGGGGAACACTGCAGATACGCAGTATTTT.

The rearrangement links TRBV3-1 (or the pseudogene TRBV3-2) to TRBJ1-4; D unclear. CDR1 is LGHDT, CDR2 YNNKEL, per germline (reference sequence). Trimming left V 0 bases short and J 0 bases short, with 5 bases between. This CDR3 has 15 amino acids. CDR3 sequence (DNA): TGTGCCAGCAGCCAAGACGTAACAACTAATGAAAAACTGTTTTTT. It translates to CASSQDVTTNEKLFF.

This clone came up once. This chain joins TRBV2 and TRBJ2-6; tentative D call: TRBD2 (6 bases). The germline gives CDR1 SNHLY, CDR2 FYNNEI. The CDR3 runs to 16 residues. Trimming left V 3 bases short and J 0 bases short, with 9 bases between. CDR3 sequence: CASSELGGSGANVLTF. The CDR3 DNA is TGTGCCAGCAGTGAGTTGGGGGGCTCTGGGGCCAACGTCCTGACTTTC.

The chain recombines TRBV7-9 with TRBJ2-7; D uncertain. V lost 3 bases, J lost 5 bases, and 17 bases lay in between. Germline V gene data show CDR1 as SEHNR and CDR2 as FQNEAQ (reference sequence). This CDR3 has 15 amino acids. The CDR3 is CASSFGEAHRDEQYF. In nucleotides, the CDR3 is TGTGCCAGCAGCTTCGGAGAAGCCCATCGGGACGAGCAGTACTTC.

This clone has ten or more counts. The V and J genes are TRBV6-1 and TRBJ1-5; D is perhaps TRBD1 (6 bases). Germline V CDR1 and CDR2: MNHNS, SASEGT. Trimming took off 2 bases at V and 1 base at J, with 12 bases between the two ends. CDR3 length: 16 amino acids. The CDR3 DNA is TGTGCCAGCAGTGAATGGGGGCTGGAAAGCAATCAGCCCCAGCATTTT. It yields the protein CASSEWGLESNQPQHF.